Listed below are T cell receptor beta chains from one sample, sequenced in a study of T cells in Graves' hyperthyroidism and ophthalmopathy. TCRdb processed the multiplex PCR reads anew with MiXCR; each CDR3 protein has one entry. Of roughly 200,000 distinct CDR3 sequences in the sample, around 19% were seen once. The sequenced sample consisted of blood. The receptor source for this set is a man between 40 and 49 years old with Graves' hyperthyroidism. CDR3s include the opening cysteine and the closing phenylalanine or tryptophan. A D gene is named only where the DNA matches it firmly. Only some rows state a clone size, as once, few, many or a class for expanded clones.

clone_size d_call cdr3_length j_call v_call cdr3_aa cdr3_nt
many - 17 TRBJ1-5 TRBV7-2 CASSLEPWTASNQPQHF TGTGCCAGCAGCTTAGAACCCTGGACAGCTAGCAATCAGCCCCAGCATTTT
- - 13 TRBJ1-1 TRBV6-1 CASSEPGNTEAFF TGTGCCAGCAGTGAACCGGGGAACACTGAAGCTTTCTTT
many - 12 TRBJ2-3 TRBV10-3 CAISPGGDTQYF TGTGCCATCAGCCCCGGGGGAGATACGCAGTATTTT
many - 14 TRBJ2-7 TRBV5-1 CASSTRGGTYEQYF TGCGCCAGCAGCACCAGGGGGGGAACCTACGAGCAGTACTTC
many TRBD2 18 TRBJ2-3 TRBV7-2 CASSLGTSGGWGTDTQYF TGTGCCAGCAGCTTAGGGACTAGCGGGGGGTGGGGCACAGATACGCAGTATTTT
- TRBD1 17 TRBJ2-2 TRBV28 CASSPLLGQGETGELFF TGTGCCAGCAGTCCTCTTTTAGGACAGGGGGAAACCGGGGAGCTGTTTTTT
- - 14 TRBJ2-7 TRBV7-3 CASSYQTGTYEQYF TGTGCCAGCAGCTACCAGACAGGCACCTACGAGCAGTACTTC
many TRBD2 14 TRBJ2-1 TRBV3-1 CASRTSGPYNEQFF TGTGCCAGCAGGACTAGCGGCCCCTACAATGAGCAGTTCTTC
many - 14 TRBJ2-5 TRBV28 CASEAHERQETQYF TGTGCCAGCGAGGCACACGAACGCCAAGAGACCCAGTACTTC
- - 14 TRBJ1-5 TRBV27 CASSFRRGGQPQHF TGTGCCAGCAGTTTCCGTAGGGGGGGGCAGCCCCAGCATTTT
- - 15 TRBJ1-2 TRBV5-6 CASSLDLTDNYGYTF TGTGCCAGCAGCTTGGATTTGACCGATAACTATGGCTACACCTTC
many TRBD2 16 TRBJ2-1 TRBV4-3 CASSQAPAGGRNEQFF TGCGCCAGCAGCCAAGCCCCAGCGGGGGGGCGGAATGAGCAGTTCTTC
many - 13 TRBJ1-2 TRBV28 CATKRQAFYGYTF TGTGCCACGAAGAGACAGGCCTTCTATGGCTACACCTTC
many - 17 TRBJ1-5 TRBV3-1 CASSLGLSQGSNQPQHF TGTGCCAGCAGCCTAGGGCTCAGCCAGGGCAGCAATCAGCCCCAGCATTTT
few TRBD2 19 TRBJ2-3 TRBV19 CASSRGLTGTSGLTDTQYF TGTGCCAGTAGTAGGGGATTGACCGGGACTAGCGGACTCACAGATACGCAGTATTTT
many - 17 TRBJ1-6 TRBV11-2 CASSPDTGLGGIRHLHF TGTGCCAGCAGCCCAGACACGGGCTTAGGCGGGATCCGACACCTCCACTTT
once - 17 TRBJ2-6 TRBV7-2 CASSFTGTPSGANVLTF TGTGCCAGCAGCTTCACCGGGACTCCCTCTGGGGCCAACGTCCTGACTTTC
many TRBD1 15 TRBJ1-3 TRBV20-1 CSAPDRKSSGNTIYF TGCAGTGCGCCGGACAGGAAATCCTCTGGAAACACCATATATTTT
many - 13 TRBJ2-1 TRBV27 CASSVRQISEQFF TGTGCCAGCAGTGTTCGACAGATAAGTGAGCAGTTCTTC
- - 13 TRBJ2-5 TRBV5-5 CASSFGDEETQYF TGTGCCAGCAGCTTTGGGGACGAAGAGACCCAGTACTTC
many - 13 TRBJ2-2 TRBV30 CAWGTTNTGELFF TGTGCCTGGGGGACAACGAACACCGGGGAGCTGTTTTTT
- TRBD1 17 TRBJ1-3 TRBV11-2 CASSPPRAGGSGNTIYF TGTGCCAGCAGCCCACCCCGGGCAGGGGGCTCTGGAAACACCATATATTTT
many - 16 TRBJ1-1 TRBV12-3/TRBV12-4 CASSLLPGTVDTEAFF TGTGCCAGCAGTTTACTCCCCGGGACGGTCGACACTGAAGCTTTCTTT
many - 14 TRBJ2-3 TRBV7-2 CASSPRVVPDTQYF TGTGCCAGCAGCCCCCGGGTGGTCCCCGATACGCAGTATTTT
- - 16 TRBJ1-4 TRBV5-1 CASSHRTAPGREKLFF TGCGCCAGCAGCCACAGGACAGCTCCGGGGCGTGAAAAACTGTTTTTT
- - 16 TRBJ1-3 TRBV6-5 CASSYSIGSSGNTIYF TGTGCCAGCAGTTACTCTATCGGGAGCTCTGGAAACACCATATATTTT
few - 15 TRBJ2-4 TRBV9 CASSDSTLAKNIQYF TGTGCCAGCAGCGACTCCACACTGGCCAAAAACATTCAGTACTTC
many TRBD2 17 TRBJ2-2 TRBV7-2 CASSRIRGGANTGELFF TGTGCCAGCAGCAGAATCCGCGGGGGGGCGAACACCGGGGAGCTGTTTTTT
many TRBD1 17 TRBJ1-2 TRBV15 CATSLRRGTGGNYGYTF TGTGCCACCAGCCTACGGAGAGGGACAGGGGGCAACTATGGCTACACCTTC
many TRBD1 15 TRBJ1-1 TRBV5-6 CASRGDRGLNTEAFF TGTGCCAGCAGGGGGGACAGGGGGTTGAACACTGAAGCTTTCTTT
- TRBD1 15 TRBJ1-2 TRBV10-3 CAISDVGTGVSGYTF TGTGCCATCAGTGATGTAGGGACAGGGGTGAGTGGCTACACCTTC
many - 13 TRBJ1-2 TRBV28 CASSTGTDNGYTF TGTGCCAGCAGCACCGGGACGGACAATGGCTACACCTTC
- - 14 TRBJ2-5 TRBV18 CASSPVGARGTQYF TGTGCCAGCTCACCCGTAGGGGCAAGGGGGACCCAGTACTTC
many - 13 TRBJ2-1 TRBV11-2 CASSLVLSSGQFF TGTGCCAGCAGCTTAGTTCTTAGTTCAGGGCAGTTCTTC
many TRBD1 17 TRBJ2-7 TRBV15 CATSRDGAGTVAYEQYF TGTGCCACCAGCAGAGATGGGGCCGGGACAGTAGCCTACGAGCAGTACTTC
many - 17 TRBJ2-2 TRBV5-1 CASSPEGGAYKTGELFF TGCGCCAGCAGCCCGGAAGGCGGGGCCTATAAAACCGGGGAGCTGTTTTTT
many - 14 TRBJ2-1 TRBV5-1 CASSWGTLQDEQFF TGCGCCAGCAGCTGGGGGACCCTACAAGATGAGCAGTTCTTC
- - 14 TRBJ2-1 TRBV5-1 CASSLDRVGNEQFF TGCGCCAGCAGCTTGGACAGGGTAGGCAATGAGCAGTTCTTC
many - 15 TRBJ2-5 TRBV4-3 CASSQDLDSQETQYF TGCGCCAGCAGCCAAGATTTGGATTCTCAAGAGACCCAGTACTTC
many - 13 TRBJ1-5 TRBV20-1 CSAQPQNNQPQHF TGCAGTGCCCAGCCGCAGAACAATCAGCCCCAGCATTTT
- - 14 TRBJ2-7 TRBV6-5 CASSYSRGRNEQYF TGTGCCAGCAGTTACTCGCGGGGTCGGAACGAGCAGTACTTC
- - 15 TRBJ2-7 TRBV5-1 CASSGGGPSSYEQYF TGCGCCAGCAGCGGGGGCGGCCCAAGCTCCTACGAGCAGTACTTC
- - 12 TRBJ2-1 TRBV20-1 CSARVGFNEQFF TGCAGTGCTAGAGTTGGGTTTAATGAGCAGTTCTTC
many - 12 TRBJ2-7 TRBV20-1 CSAREAFTEQYF TGCAGTGCTAGAGAGGCCTTCACCGAGCAGTACTTC
many - 14 TRBJ2-7 TRBV29-1 CSVRTGTNSYEQYF TGCAGCGTTCGAACCGGGACCAACTCCTACGAGCAGTACTTC
- - 15 TRBJ1-1 TRBV12-3/TRBV12-4 CASIPQTGLNTEAFF TGTGCCAGCATCCCCCAGACAGGCCTGAACACTGAAGCTTTCTTT